The 23 T cell receptor beta chains listed next were all sequenced from one sample in a study of blood T cells in healthy people across ages. Sample-barcoded 5' priming and a J-beta primer mix drove a second PCR of about 7 to 11 cycles. TCRdb processed the 5' RACE reads anew with MiXCR; each CDR3 protein has one entry. This sample carries some 1.8 million distinct CDR3 sequences, 30% to 40% of them seen once, and the ten largest clones take around 23%. Sequenced material: blood. These receptors all stem from a human donor in good health.

The rearrangement joins TRBV6-2 or TRBV6-3 to TRBJ1-5; 8 nucleotides match TRBD1. Trimming at V came to 6 bases and at J to 0 bases, leaving 10 bases not matched to a gene. CDR3 length: 17 residues. CDR1 MNHEY and CDR2 SVGEGT come from the germline V gene. CDR3 nucleotide sequence: TGTGCCAGCAGCACAGAAACAGGGGGATATAGCAATCAGCCCCAGCATTTT. Protein sequence: CASSTETGGYSNQPQHF.

The rearrangement joins TRBV4-3 to TRBJ2-1; D uncertain. CDR3 length: 13 residues. Trimming took off 0 bases at V and 10 bases at J, with 10 bases between the two ends. Germline CDR1 and CDR2: LGHNA and YSLEER. The CDR3 here is CASSQDMDLEQFF. The CDR3 nucleotides are TGCGCCAGCAGCCAAGATATGGATCTCGAGCAGTTCTTC.

V usage is TRBV24-1 and J usage is TRBJ2-3; 8 bases are a match to TRBD1. This CDR3 has 17 residues. V lost 9 bases and J lost 12; bases outside the gene matches: 25. The germline V gene has CDR1 KGHDR and CDR2 SFDVKD. CDR3 DNA sequence: TGTGCCACCGCGTCTCAATGGACAGGGCGAAGCCAAGAGACCCAGTATTTT. This encodes CATASQWTGRSQETQYF.

This chain joins TRBV28 and TRBJ2-7; 7 nucleotides match TRBD2. The ends lost 7 bases at V and 0 bases at J; junction bases unmatched: 6. The germline CDR1 and CDR2 sequences are MDHEN and SYDVKM. The CDR3 spans 14 residues. CDR3 residues: CASNLAASSYEQYF. Written as DNA, the CDR3 is TGTGCCAGCAACCTAGCGGCGAGCTCCTACGAGCAGTACTTC.

This clonotype was detected only a few times. This rearrangement joins TRBV7-2 to TRBJ2-7; D might be TRBD1 (6 bases). V lost 6 bases and J 0 bases, leaving 12 bases between the germline ends. The CDR3 runs 14 residues. Germline V gene lookup returns CDR1 SGHTA and CDR2 FQGNSA. The DNA for the CDR3 is TGTGCCAGCAGAGTACAGGGTTTCTCCTACGAGCAGTACTTC. It codes for CASRVQGFSYEQYF.

J is TRBJ2-5 and V is TRBV21-1; the listed D gene, TRBD1, was not tested against the DNA. TRBV21-1 is recorded as a pseudogene. CDR3 length equals 15 residues. This CDR3 is CASSSFRDGMREQYF. In nucleotides, the CDR3 is TGTGCCAGCAGCTCCTTCCGGGACGGCATGCGGGAGCAGTACTTC.

The table lists this clonotype with a few counts. The CDR3 loop is CASSLGLGRSYEQYF. In DNA form, the CDR3 reads TGCGCCAGCAGCTTGGGTCTAGGTCGTTCCTACGAGCAGTACTTC. The V call is TRBV5-1, the J call TRBJ2-7, with D hard to call. This CDR3 spans 15 amino acids. CDR1 is SGHRS, CDR2 YFSETQ, per germline. V was clipped by 0 bases and J by 1 base, with 11 bases between them. Complete variable domain (other parts from reference TRBV5-1 and TRBJ2-7): KAGVTQTPRYLIKTRGQQVTLSCSPISGHRSVSWYQQTPGQGLQFLFEYFSETQRNKGNFPGRFSGRQFSNSRSEMNVSTLELGDSALYLCASSLGLGRSYEQYFGPGTRLTVT.

V and J are TRBV4-2 and TRBJ1-2, with D perhaps matching TRBD1 (5 bases). CDR3 size: 13 residues. Germline V gene lookup returns CDR1 LGHNA and CDR2 YNFKEQ. Trimming took 4 bases from V and 8 from J, leaving 14 bases between them. In DNA, the CDR3 is TGTGCCAGCAGCCCTCCGGGGCATGGAGGCTACACCTTC. Amino acid sequence: CASSPPGHGGYTF.

This clonotype was detected a few times. CDR3 protein: CASSVYREGYTF. Here the CDR3 DNA reads TGTGCCAGCAGCGTATACAGGGAGGGCTACACCTTC. The gene calls are TRBV9 and TRBJ1-2, with a tentative D call TRBD1 (6 bases). Germline-derived CDR1 and CDR2 are SGDLS and YYNGEE. Trimming removed 1 base at V and 8 bases at J, with 9 bases between. The CDR3 consists of 12 residues. The variable domain in full, with the rest retrieved from reference TRBV9 and TRBJ1-2, is DSGVTQTPKHLITATGQRVTLRCSPRSGDLSVYWYQQSLDQGLQFLIQYYNGEERAKGNILERFSAQQFPDLHSELNLSSLELGDSALYFCASSVYREGYTFGSGTRLTVV.

In DNA form, the CDR3 reads TGTGCCAGCAGTCGGACTAGCGGGGGTCCAGATACGCAGTATTTT. Amino acids: CASSRTSGGPDTQYF. This chain links TRBV12-3 or TRBV12-4 with TRBJ2-3; 13 bases are a match to TRBD2. Trimming cost V 5 bases and J 4 bases; bases outside gene matches: 3. The CDR3 sequence is 15 residues long.

The chain has TRBV9 and TRBJ2-5, with 9 bases fitting TRBD2. The germline CDR1 and CDR2 sequences are SGDLS and YYNGEE. With V trimmed by 4 bases and J by 3 bases, 16 bases remained unmatched. This CDR3 has 18 amino acids. The CDR3 sequence: CASSPRFGGQREEETQYF. The CDR3, as DNA: TGTGCCAGCAGCCCAAGATTTGGGGGACAGCGGGAGGAAGAGACCCAGTACTTC.

This clonotype appeared a few times. This chain joins TRBV20-1 and TRBJ2-1, with 10 positions matching TRBD2. V shed 5 bases, J shed 3 bases, and the junction held 7 bases outside the gene matches. Germline CDR1 reads DFQATT; CDR2 reads SNEGSKA (reference sequence). This CDR3 has 15 residues. CDR3 in amino acids: CSAPLAGAIYNEQFF. Written as DNA, the CDR3 is TGCAGTGCTCCCCTAGCGGGGGCCATCTACAATGAGCAGTTCTTC.

The chain employs TRBV9 and TRBJ2-1; 8 bases match TRBD2. V trimming: 2 bases; J trimming: 7 bases; junction bases outside the gene matches: 29. CDR3 size: 22 residues. CDR1 and CDR2 (germline): SGDLS, YYNGEE. The CDR3 region is CASSVFQDSRATVAGPGNEQFF. The CDR3 DNA is TGTGCCAGCAGCGTTTTCCAGGACTCAAGGGCTACCGTAGCGGGACCAGGGAATGAGCAGTTCTTC.

The chain recombines TRBV7-2 with TRBJ2-5; possible D gene TRBD2, 6 bases. Germline lookup yields CDR1 SGHTA and CDR2 FQGNSA. V lost 1 base and J lost 4, with 13 bases in between. This CDR3 region has 15 residues. The chain's CDR3 is CASSLGPLRGETQYF. In DNA, the CDR3 is TGTGCCAGCAGCTTAGGCCCGTTGCGGGGAGAGACCCAGTACTTC.

This clonotype was seen only a few times. This chain links TRBV7-9 with TRBJ2-5, with TRBD1 as a possible D gene (5 bases). In germline, CDR1 is SEHNR, CDR2 FQNEAQ (reference sequence). The CDR3 contains 14 residues. Between the trimmed V and J ends, which lost 1 base and 5 bases, there was a span of 11 bases. Written as DNA, the CDR3 is TGTGCCAGCAGCTTAGATCCAGGGTGGGAGACCCAGTACTTC. Protein sequence: CASSLDPGWETQYF. The whole variable domain, filled in from reference TRBV7-9 and TRBJ2-5, reads DTGVSQNPRHKITKRGQNVTFRCDPISEHNRLYWYRQTLGQGPEFLTYFQNEAQLEKSRLLSDRFSAERPKGSFSTLEIQRTEQGDSAMYLCASSLDPGWETQYFGPGTRLLVL.

This clonotype was counted a single time. This chain uses TRBV11-1 with TRBJ1-1; TRBD1 matches 8 bases. The V gene end was trimmed by 5 bases and the J gene end by 0 bases; junction bases not matched to a gene: 5. CDR3 length equals 15 residues. In germline, CDR1 is SGHAT, CDR2 FQDESV (reference sequence). The CDR3 DNA reads as TGTGCCAGCAGCCGCCGGGACAGGATGAACACTGAAGCTTTCTTT. As protein: CASSRRDRMNTEAFF.

This clonotype occurred a few times. The genes are TRBV14 and TRBJ2-3, with TRBD1 identical over 7 bases. Trimming took 3 bases from V and 2 from J; bases not matched to a gene: 5. The CDR3 loop spans 15 amino acids. From germline, CDR1 is SGHDN and CDR2 FVKESK. CDR3 nucleotides: TGTGCCAGCAGCCACACGGACAGGACCACAGATACGCAGTATTTT. Its protein product is CASSHTDRTTDTQYF.

The chain employs TRBV6-5 and TRBJ2-1; D is unclear. This CDR3 has 14 amino acids. Trimming shortened V by 2 bases and J by 5 bases, and 10 bases separated the two germline ends. The germline gives CDR1 MNHEY, CDR2 SVGAGI. CDR3 in amino acids: CASSYGSRHNEQFF. For the CDR3, the DNA is TGTGCCAGCAGTTACGGGTCTAGACACAATGAGCAGTTCTTC.

The gene calls are TRBV18 and TRBJ2-1, with D perhaps TRBD2 (5 bases). Germline CDR1 is KGHSH and CDR2 is LQKENI. This CDR3 is 17 amino acids long. Trimming pared 3 bases from V and 7 bases from J, leaving 22 bases between. CDR3 residues: CASSPTFQREPPNEQFF. CDR3 sequence (DNA): TGTGCCAGCTCACCGACTTTTCAACGGGAACCACCTAATGAGCAGTTCTTC.

CDR3 in amino acids: CASSFKGRQSTDTQYF. The DNA for the CDR3 is TGTGCCAGCAGTTTCAAGGGACGCCAAAGCACAGATACGCAGTATTTT. The V and J genes are TRBV27 and TRBJ2-3; either TRBD1 or TRBD2 may fit D (5 bases each). The V and J ends lost 3 bases and 0 bases respectively, with 13 bases between them. CDR3 size: 16 residues. Germline CDR1 is MNHEY and CDR2 is SMNVEV (reference sequence).

The chain employs TRBV20-1 and TRBJ2-4; 9 bases line up with TRBD1. The end of the DNA is better explained by TRBJ2-7, so the J call may be wrong. This CDR3 has 14 residues. The germline gives CDR1 DFQATT, CDR2 SNEGSKA (reference sequence). CDR3 nucleotide sequence: TGCAGTGCTAGACTTGGGACAGGGATCTACGAGCAGTACTTC. It codes for CSARLGTGIYEQYF.

This clonotype was counted a few times. This chain joins TRBV7-9 and TRBJ1-4; D is unclear. Trimming shortened V by 5 bases and J by 4 bases, and 8 bases separated the two germline ends. There are 13 residues in the CDR3. Germline CDR1 and CDR2: SEHNR and FQNEAQ (reference sequence). The CDR3, as DNA: TGTGCCAGCAGCCCCGGTCATAATGAAAAACTGTTTTTT. As protein: CASSPGHNEKLFF. Combining the CDR3 with reference TRBV7-9 and TRBJ1-4 gives the whole variable domain DTGVSQNPRHKITKRGQNVTFRCDPISEHNRLYWYRQTLGQGPEFLTYFQNEAQLEKSRLLSDRFSAERPKGSFSTLEIQRTEQGDSAMYLCASSPGHNEKLFFGSGTQLSVL.

The table lists this clonotype with a few counts. The chain is built from TRBV9 and TRBJ2-7; D not certain. CDR3 length: 15 amino acids. The V and J ends lost 1 base and 0 bases respectively, with 11 bases between them. Germline CDR1 reads SGDLS; CDR2 reads YYNGEE. CDR3 amino acids: CASSVSETASYEQYF. DNA for the CDR3: TGTGCCAGCAGCGTATCCGAGACGGCCTCCTACGAGCAGTACTTC.